This T cell receptor (beta chain) was captured in a study of T cell responses to AZD1222 COVID-19 vaccine (dated by TCRdb to about 2021). Regarding the complete study: AZD1222 recipients with second doses at about 4 weeks or about 12 weeks were pooled, because spike-specific TCR depth and breadth did not differ between schedules. Enrollment into the trials was organized by age into subgroups of 18-55, 56-69 and 70-plus years, and those subgroups contained about 160, 30 and 59 TCR-sequenced participants, respectively. A total of 233 trial participants underwent TCR sequencing, of whom more than 200 had received two doses of AZD1222 and 26 had received two doses of the MenACWY control vaccine.

General findings and caveats noted by the study authors: In the small 56-69-year group, the increase in depth fell short of significance, most likely because of low power. A significant rise in spike-specific TCR breadth and depth was observed after two AZD1222 doses relative to day 0 and relative to MenACWY recipients. Because no day 14 peak-response samples were available, repertoires were characterized only after the peak T cell response. Most participants were white British and females outnumbered males, and the authors suggested that clonal diversity may have been underestimated. Conclusions about previously exposed vaccinees were limited because only a handful of AZD1222 recipients were SARS-CoV-2 seropositive at baseline. The whole spike protein was spanned by vaccine-associated CD4 TCRs, and dominant responses were seen in regions 160-218 and 743-854. Nearly half of unique spike-specific TCRs reportedly recognized epitopes outside regions mutated in the B.1.351 and B.1.1.7 variants.

A remark on this clone: Which antigen it targets is not known. Within one base of it there is no much larger clone, and no base qualities were kept.

The CDR3 regions of human TCRbeta chains were analyzed by immunosequencing. In the paper's pipeline: Repertoire TCRs were checked for matches against a reference library of SARS-CoV-2-specific TCRs that had been generated using the MIRA antigen-specificity platform. Breadth meant the fraction of unique TCRs that were SARS-CoV-2-associated, whereas depth meant the fraction of total T cells that were SARS-CoV-2-associated. Using the MIRA data, every spike-specific TCR was mapped to the spike region that the TCR reacted to and assigned to either a CD4 or a CD8 class. Log10-transformed breadth and depth values were compared by one-way ANOVA with Sidak's multiple comparisons tests. TCRdb's version of the immuneACCESS table is confined to in-frame rearrangements and falls short of the full clone set. An unresolved V gene accounts for under half of the shortfall where checked; the remainder is of unknown origin. V and J calls and clone size are copied from that table; D and trimming were computed from the DNA. Counted in this sample were about 140,000 clones; 89% of them appeared once. The top ten constitute approximately 3.1% of the sample.

Sample time point, as interpreted from the label and publication: baseline before first vaccination. Vaccinee samples came from UK trials COV001 and COV002, including a single-blind randomized controlled phase 2/3 trial of AZD1222 (ChAdOx1 nCoV-19) in healthy adults. For TCRbeta chain sequencing, PBMC samples were collected from trial participants at day 0 and at day 28 after the second dose. From its cysteine to its phenylalanine, the CDR3 spans 14 amino acids. The sequence is cut down to CDR3 DNA, 42 bases in frame from base 1. For this chain, trimming is 9 bases at the V end and 4 bases at the J end, and the number of junction bases without a gene match is 9. CDR1 is given as MGHRA and CDR2 as YSYEKL, both from the germline V gene.

This TCR derives from an adult in good health. This material consisted of peripheral blood, taken on day 0 of AZD1222 vaccination. The V gene is TRBV4-1 and the J gene is TRBJ1-2, and TRBD1 aligns with 9 junction nucleotides. The CDR3 sequence is CASSPGQGSYGYTF. Here is the DNA: TGCGCCAGTTCACCCGGACAGGGGAGCTATGGCTACACCTTC.